These T cell receptor beta chains were read from a single sample in a study of control samples from healthy donors and cancer patients. Using immunoSEQ multiplex PCR, the repertoire was profiled, and TCRdb retains in-frame clones only, with some absent. The sample comprises some 160,000 clones, approximately 90% of which are singletons, and about 0.73% rests with the top ten. The sequenced sample was blood. These receptors were collected from a woman in her twenties or thirties in good health. Both conserved end residues are part of each CDR3. Each record gives: J gene, D gene, clone size, V gene, CDR3 DNA, CDR3 protein. D genes are given only for firm matches. Rows may omit the clone size; those that give it use once, few, many or a size class.

TRBJ2-2	-	once	TRBV3-1/TRBV3-2	TGTGCCAGCAGCCGAAAAACAACGGGAGTGAACACCGGGGAGCTGTTTTTT	CASSRKTTGVNTGELFF
TRBJ1-6	TRBD1	once	TRBV6-5	TGTGCCGGTAGGACAGGGGGTAGTAATTCACCCCTCCACTTT	CAGRTGGSNSPLHF
TRBJ1-4	-	-	TRBV7-2	TGTGCCAGCAGCCTCGGAGGGGGGACTGAAAAACTGTTTTTT	CASSLGGGTEKLFF
TRBJ2-1	TRBD2	-	TRBV19	TGTGCCAGTAGTACCGGGACTATCTACAATGAGCAGTTCTTC	CASSTGTIYNEQFF
TRBJ2-5	-	-	TRBV27	TGTGCCAGCAGTTTATCGCACGAGACCCAGTACTTC	CASSLSHETQYF
TRBJ1-5	-	-	TRBV29-1	TGCAGCGTTGAAGAGGGAGGTAATCAGCCCCAGCATTTT	CSVEEGGNQPQHF
TRBJ2-3	TRBD2	-	TRBV18	TGTGCCAGCTCACCAGTACTAGCGGGAGGGCCAGATACGCAGTATTTT	CASSPVLAGGPDTQYF
TRBJ2-6	-	-	TRBV11-2	TGTGCCAGCAGCCCGCGGGCGGTGTGGGCGGGGGCCAACGTCCTGACTTTC	CASSPRAVWAGANVLTF
TRBJ1-1	TRBD1	-	TRBV12-5	TGTGCTAGTGGTTTGGCAGTGGGACAGAAAGCTTTCTTT	CASGLAVGQKAFF
TRBJ1-6	TRBD1	-	TRBV10-2	TGCGCCAGCAGTGAAGACAGGGTAGATTCACCCCTCCACTTT	CASSEDRVDSPLHF
TRBJ1-3	-	-	TRBV5-1	TGCGCCAGCAGCCCCCCGGGGGGAAACACCATATATTTT	CASSPPGGNTIYF
TRBJ1-1	-	-	TRBV28	TGTGCCAGCAGTGTAGGCGGACGGGGCACTGAAGCTTTCTTT	CASSVGGRGTEAFF
TRBJ1-2	-	-	TRBV28	TGTGCCAGCAGCCCCTCCTATGGCTACACCTTC	CASSPSYGYTF
TRBJ2-7	-	-	TRBV6-5	TGTGCCAGCAGCAACATACAGGGCAGGTCCTACGAGCAGTACTTC	CASSNIQGRSYEQYF
TRBJ2-7	-	-	TRBV18	TGTGCCAGCTCCCGGGACTCCTACTCTTACGAGCAGTACTTC	CASSRDSYSYEQYF
TRBJ1-1	-	-	TRBV6-5	TGTGCCAGCAGGACGCGCGGTAGGAACACTGAAGCTTTCTTT	CASRTRGRNTEAFF
TRBJ1-3	-	-	TRBV5-5	TGTGCCAGCAGCTTGGTTGGTTTAGGGGCTGGAAACACCATATATTTT	CASSLVGLGAGNTIYF
TRBJ2-2	TRBD2	-	TRBV7-6	TGTGCCAGCACACCCACCGGGACTACCAACACCGGGGAGCTGTTTTTT	CASTPTGTTNTGELFF
TRBJ2-1	TRBD1	-	TRBV6-5	TGTGCCAGCAGCCGGGACAGCGACAATGAGCAGTTCTTC	CASSRDSDNEQFF
TRBJ1-6	TRBD1	-	TRBV5-5	TGTGCCAGCAGCTTAACCTCAGGGGGCTCTTCACCCCTCCACTTT	CASSLTSGGSSPLHF
TRBJ1-1	-	-	TRBV14	TGTGCCAGCAGCCAAAAACGGTCAAGAATGAACACTGAAGCTTTCTTT	CASSQKRSRMNTEAFF
TRBJ2-7	TRBD2	-	TRBV7-2	TGTGCCAGCTCCGGCGGGGGCTCCTACGAGCAGTACTTC	CASSGGGSYEQYF
TRBJ2-1	TRBD2	-	TRBV5-1	TGCGCCAGCAGCTTGTTGTGGCTAGCGGGGGGGAACAATGAGCAGTTCTTC	CASSLLWLAGGNNEQFF
TRBJ2-1	-	-	TRBV11-1	TGTGCCAGCAGCCAGCAGGGCGATGAGCAGTTCTTC	CASSQQGDEQFF
TRBJ2-5	-	-	TRBV3-1/TRBV3-2	TGTGCCAGCGCGAGTGTAGGCGAGACCCAGTACTTC	CASASVGETQYF
TRBJ1-2	-	-	TRBV27	TGTGCCAGCAGTTCAGGGGACTATGGCTACACCTTC	CASSSGDYGYTF
TRBJ1-4	-	-	TRBV3-1/TRBV3-2	TGTGCCAGCAGCCAAGATCGTCTGTGGCAGGCAACTAATGAAAAACTGTTTTTT	CASSQDRLWQATNEKLFF
TRBJ2-2	TRBD2	-	TRBV27	TGTGCCAGCAGTTCCCGACTAGCGGCTGGGGAGCTGTTTTTT	CASSSRLAAGELFF
TRBJ1-1	-	-	TRBV19	TGTGCCAGTAATGGGGGATGGAACACTGAAGCTTTCTTT	CASNGGWNTEAFF
TRBJ2-1	-	-	TRBV9	TGTGCCAGCAGGGGAGACTACAATGAGCAGTTCTTC	CASRGDYNEQFF
TRBJ2-5	-	-	TRBV28	TGTGCCAGCAGTTTGGATTTGGTGGGAGAGACCCAGTACTTC	CASSLDLVGETQYF
TRBJ2-2	-	-	TRBV24-1	TGTGCCACCAGTGTGGGCAGGCGCACCGGGGAGCTGTTTTTT	CATSVGRRTGELFF
TRBJ1-3	-	-	TRBV5-4	TGTGCCAGCAGCTACTCGACAGGAAACACCATATATTTT	CASSYSTGNTIYF
TRBJ1-3	-	-	TRBV7-9	TGTGCCAGCAGCGGGTGGGGAGCCGGAAACACCATATATTTT	CASSGWGAGNTIYF
TRBJ1-3	-	-	TRBV7-2	TGTGCCAGCAGCCCCAGAGAGTCTGGAAACACCATATATTTT	CASSPRESGNTIYF
TRBJ2-5	-	-	TRBV18	TGTGCCAGCTCACCGGCAGCTATCCAAGAGACCCAGTACTTC	CASSPAAIQETQYF
TRBJ1-3	-	-	TRBV2	TGTGCCAGCGGGGCCGACAGCGACTCTGGAAACACCATATATTTT	CASGADSDSGNTIYF
TRBJ1-1	-	-	TRBV10-1	TGCGCCAGCAGCAACGGACAGAATCCTGAAGCTTTCTTT	CASSNGQNPEAFF
TRBJ2-1	-	-	TRBV5-1	TGCGCCAGCAGCCGCAGGGGTAGGGAGGGCTCCTACAATGAGCAGTTCTTC	CASSRRGREGSYNEQFF
TRBJ1-1	TRBD1	-	TRBV2	TGTGCCAGCAGGAGACAGGGGACTGAAGCTTTCTTT	CASRRQGTEAFF